Here is one T cell receptor (beta chain) with its context. Its antigen is unknown. Per-base quality was not reported, and no clone a single base away is much larger than it. The collaborating institutions used their own protocols to collect whole blood in K2EDTA tubes. For TCRbeta analysis, collaborators shipped samples in one of three forms: frozen whole blood, isolated PBMCs, or DNA extracted from either of those sample types. The immunoSEQ Assay, a bias-controlled multiplex PCR, was used to amplify TCRbeta CDR3 regions from genomic DNA. The study's own analysis went as follows. The number of nucleated cells in each sample was estimated from the amplification of reference gene primers within the assay. To quantify the absolute abundance of each unique TCRbeta CDR3 rearrangement, sequence reads were collapsed and filtered. For each sample, productive Simpson clonality was calculated as the square root of Simpson's diversity index across productive rearrangements. In its TCRdb copy, this immuneACCESS table keeps in-frame sequences only and misses some clones. Where compared with another copy, unresolved V genes explain less than half of these, and the others have no known cause. V, J and clone size are those of that table, while D and trimming were read from the DNA. Counted in this sample were about 90,000 clones; about 90% of them appeared once. The ten largest clones represent about 1.8% of the sample.

The record originates from a study of blood T cell repertoires in COVID-19 (dated by TCRdb to between 2020 and 2021). Regarding the research as a whole: Samples from collaborators originated in the United States, Italy and Spain and spanned both the acute and convalescent phases of COVID-19. The prospective study material was composed of cDNA or gDNA derived from T cells, B-cell-depleted T cells, or PBMCs. Deeply sampled blood TCRbeta repertoires from subjects exposed to, actively infected with, or recovered from COVID-19 were included in the dataset. A freely available public database, intended as a resource for researchers studying the immune response to SARS-CoV-2, is where the repertoires were released. Samples came from the ongoing ImmuneRACE study (first 160 participants) plus 1,254 subjects from 6 global collaborators. A de-identified subject ID, COVID-19 status, age in years and sex were almost always included in the sample metadata. Where HLA class I and class II types were available, the types were taken from metadata supplied by the sample provider, not from assay-based typing. The full study reports these points: How much clinical and demographic metadata was included differed by source and by participant, and the metadata was provided uncurated.

The source of this sequence is a human donor with active COVID-19. The donor label of this sample is uncertain. The sequencing input was peripheral blood.

The DNA sequence is TGTGCCAGCAGCCCTATTACAGGGGGCCTCCTTGGAAACACCATATATTTT. This translates into CASSPITGGLLGNTIYF. Rearrangement joined TRBV7-6 to TRBJ1-3, and 9 junctional nucleotides match TRBD1. Clipping removes 5 bases from V and 3 bases from J, with 11 as the unmatched junction base count. Taken from the germline V gene, the CDR1 and CDR2 loops are SGHVS and FNYEAQ. Counted from cysteine to phenylalanine, this CDR3 has 17 amino acids. Only the CDR3 DNA stays, 51 bases, in frame from base 1. The CDR3 plus the reference TRBV7-6 and TRBJ1-3 genes for the other parts give the full variable domain: GAGVSQSPRYKVTKRGQDVALRCDPISGHVSLYWYRQALGQGPEFLTYFNYEAQQDKSGLPNDRFSAERPEGSISTLTIQRTEQRDSAMYRCASSPITGGLLGNTIYFGEGSWLTVV.